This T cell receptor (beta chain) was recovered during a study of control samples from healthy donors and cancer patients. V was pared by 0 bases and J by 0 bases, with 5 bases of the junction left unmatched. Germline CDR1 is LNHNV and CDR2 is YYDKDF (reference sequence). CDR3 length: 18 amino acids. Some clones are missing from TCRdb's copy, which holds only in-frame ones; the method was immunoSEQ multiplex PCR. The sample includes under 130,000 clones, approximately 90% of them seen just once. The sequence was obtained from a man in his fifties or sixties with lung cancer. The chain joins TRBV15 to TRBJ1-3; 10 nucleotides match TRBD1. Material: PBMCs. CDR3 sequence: CATSRDDRTGGSGNTIYF. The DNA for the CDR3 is TGTGCCACCAGCAGAGATGATCGGACAGGGGGCTCTGGAAACACCATATATTTT.